The 9 T cell receptor beta chains reported below all come from one sample, sequenced in a study of neurological immune-mediated disorders. Using its own MiXCR run on the 5' RACE reads, TCRdb lists one record per CDR3 protein. Here the sample spans about 120,000 distinct CDR3 sequences, around 3% being singletons. The sequenced sample consisted of PBMCs. The receptors were sampled from a woman younger than 45 with multiple sclerosis.

This clonotype was detected many times. V gene TRBV10-1 combines with J gene TRBJ2-7; TRBD2 matches at 8 bases. V lost 3 bases and J lost 7; bases outside the gene matches: 5. The germline V gene has CDR1 WNHNN and CDR2 SYGVQD (reference sequence). The CDR3 runs to 13 residues. CDR3 in amino acids: CASSEWSGGEQYF. CDR3 coding DNA: TGCGCCAGCAGTGAATGGAGCGGGGGAGAGCAGTACTTC.

This clonotype was recorded many times. The chain combines TRBV12-3 or TRBV12-4 with TRBJ2-1; 8 nucleotides line up with TRBD2. The CDR3 consists of 15 residues. J was trimmed by 5 bases and V by 7 bases; bases with no gene match: 10. CDR3 coding DNA: TGTGCCAGCACCTGGACTAGCTCCCCCCACAATGAGCAGTTCTTC. The encoded protein is CASTWTSSPHNEQFF.

This clonotype was found many times. The genes are TRBV5-1 and TRBJ2-2; D is unresolved. The germline gives CDR1 SGHRS, CDR2 YFSETQ. The CDR3 loop spans 15 amino acids. V shed 2 bases and J shed 1 base, with 9 bases lying between them. CDR3 sequence reads: CASSFSTLNTGELFF. The CDR3 nucleotides read TGCGCCAGCAGCTTTTCCACCTTGAACACCGGGGAGCTGTTTTTT. Drawing the rest from reference TRBV5-1 and TRBJ2-2, the complete variable domain is KAGVTQTPRYLIKTRGQQVTLSCSPISGHRSVSWYQQTPGQGLQFLFEYFSETQRNKGNFPGRFSGRQFSNSRSEMNVSTLELGDSALYLCASSFSTLNTGELFFGEGSRLTVL.

This clonotype has ten or more counts. CDR3 sequence: CASSPLGGRARADTQYF. The CDR3 DNA reads TGCGCCAGCAGCCCTCTCGGAGGGAGGGCCCGCGCGGATACGCAGTATTTT. The V and J genes are TRBV5-1 and TRBJ2-3; 7 bases fit TRBD2. This CDR3 has 17 residues. Germline loops: CDR1 SGHRS, CDR2 YFSETQ. The V segment lost 4 bases and the J segment 6 bases; nucleotides outside the gene matches: 17.

The sample holds many counts of this clonotype. This chain connects TRBV6-2 or TRBV6-3 to TRBJ2-7; 7 bases line up with TRBD1. The CDR3 sequence is 19 residues long. CDR1 and CDR2 from the germline V gene are MNHEY and SVGEGT. The junction had 20 bases not matched to a gene; V was cut back by 6 bases and J by 0 bases. CDR3 region: CASSPPPLFVRDSSYEQYF. CDR3 in DNA: TGTGCCAGCAGCCCACCCCCCCTCTTCGTTCGGGACAGCTCCTACGAGCAGTACTTC.

This clonotype has ten or more counts. This chain uses TRBV29-1 with TRBJ1-1; D is possibly TRBD1 (5 bases). V lost 4 bases and J 6 bases, leaving 12 bases between the germline ends. CDR1 SQVTM and CDR2 ANQGSEA come from the germline V gene. CDR3 size: 12 residues. This chain's CDR3 is CSVGIPTAEAFF. The CDR3 nucleotides read TGCAGCGTTGGAATCCCGACAGCTGAAGCTTTCTTT.

This clonotype was counted ten times or more. The rearrangement links TRBV20-1 to TRBJ1-3, with unresolved D. With 0 bases removed from V and 3 bases from J, the gap between germline ends came to 9 bases. The CDR3 consists of 14 residues. In germline, CDR1 is DFQATT, CDR2 SNEGSKA (reference sequence). CDR3 sequence (DNA): TGCAGTGCTAGAGATTCGGGGTATGGAAACACCATATATTTT. Protein sequence: CSARDSGYGNTIYF.

This clonotype was recorded many times. The chain has TRBV5-1 and TRBJ1-1; D may be TRBD1 (6 bases). From germline, CDR1 is SGHRS and CDR2 YFSETQ. Trimming removed 4 bases at V and 4 bases at J, with 17 bases between. This CDR3 has 15 amino acids. CDR3 in amino acids: CASSQGRGARTEAFF. CDR3 sequence (DNA): TGCGCCAGCAGCCAGGGGCGGGGGGCGCGCACTGAAGCTTTCTTT.

V usage is TRBV10-3 and J usage is TRBJ1-5, with TRBD1 matching 8 bases. CDR1 is ENHRY, CDR2 SYGVKD, per germline. J gave up 4 bases and V 5 bases, and 7 bases lay outside the gene matches. This CDR3 contains 15 residues. Written as DNA, the CDR3 is TGTGCCATCAGTCAGGACAGGGTGGCGAATCAGCCCCAGCATTTT. Protein: CAISQDRVANQPQHF.